This passage covers 31 T cell receptor beta chains from one sample sequenced in a study of blood T cell repertoires in COVID-19. Sequencing was performed with immunoSEQ multiplex PCR; in TCRdb, only in-frame clones are kept and a portion is missing. The data show roughly 190,000 clones, with roughly 86% seen just once and around 3.5% held by the top ten. The source material was peripheral blood. The receptors derive from a man between 65 and 80 years old with acute or convalescent COVID-19.

V gene TRBV5-1 combines with J gene TRBJ1-1; D unresolved. Germline V gene sequence: CDR1 SGHRS, CDR2 YFSETQ. The CDR3 loop spans 13 amino acids. V shed 4 bases and J shed 3 bases, with 10 bases lying between them. The CDR3 DNA follows: TGCGCCAGCAGCCTGAGCGGGGACACTGAAGCTTTCTTT. As protein: CASSLSGDTEAFF.

The J gene is TRBJ1-3, the V gene TRBV3-1 (or the pseudogene TRBV3-2); unclear D gene. CDR1 and CDR2 (germline): LGHDT, YNNKEL (reference sequence). The CDR3 extends over 13 amino acids. The V gene lost 0 bases and the J gene lost 2 bases, with 2 bases spanning the gap. The CDR3 DNA is TGTGCCAGCAGCCAAGATACTGGAAACACCATATATTTT. It translates to CASSQDTGNTIYF.

V and J are TRBV25-1 and TRBJ2-5, with TRBD1 matching over 7 bases. This CDR3 comprises 13 residues. Trimming removed 6 bases from V and 5 bases from J; junction bases left unmatched: 6. Germline V gene sequence: CDR1 MGHDK, CDR2 SYGVNS. The CDR3, as DNA: TGTGCCAGCAGCAGGGGGACCCAGGAGACCCAGTACTTC. Residues: CASSRGTQETQYF.

The CDR3 sequence is CASSATSGRSSYEQYF. DNA of the CDR3: TGTGCCAGCAGCGCGACTAGCGGGAGGAGCTCCTACGAGCAGTACTTC. The V call is TRBV5-4, the J call TRBJ2-7; 13 nucleotides line up with TRBD2. The J segment lost 0 bases and the V segment lost 4 bases, leaving 4 bases of the junction unmatched. CDR1 and CDR2 (germline): SGHNT, YYREEE (reference sequence). This CDR3 comprises 16 residues.

The rearrangement uses TRBV28 and TRBJ1-1; 8 bases are shared with TRBD1. Per germline, CDR1 MDHEN and CDR2 SYDVKM. V shed 10 bases and J 1 base; nucleotides not matched to a gene: 5. The CDR3 has 13 residues. DNA of the CDR3: TGTGCCACCCTTGACAGGGGGAACACTGAAGCTTTCTTT. It yields the protein CATLDRGNTEAFF.

Regarding this clone: Relative to the germline gene, one junction end is altered; a read error may explain this. This chain connects TRBV7-8 to TRBJ2-1, with TRBD2 matching over 11 bases. CDR3 length: 17 amino acids. Germline V CDR1 and CDR2: SGHVS, FQNEAQ. The CDR3 bases are TGTGCCAGCAGCTTACAATCAGTCGGGTTGACTAGCGGGATTACAATCTTC. Amino acid sequence: CASSLQSVGLTSGITIF.

With regard to this clone: A read error may produce the germline difference seen at one junction end. The chain combines TRBV30 with TRBJ2-5, with 9 bases lining up with TRBD1. Germline V gene lookup returns CDR1 GTSNPN and CDR2 SVGIG (reference sequence). The CDR3 runs 11 residues. CDR3 in amino acids: CAWSTSGTGNF. As DNA, the CDR3 is TGTGCCTGGAGTACTTCCGGGACAGGGAACTTC.

This chain links TRBV7-9 with TRBJ2-1, with D maybe TRBD2 (5 bases). Germline CDR1 is SEHNR and CDR2 is FQNEAQ (reference sequence). The CDR3 covers 13 residues. The V end was cut by 4 bases, the J end by 9 bases, with 13 bases between. CDR3 coding DNA: TGTGCCAGCAGCTCCGGGGTCACGGGTGAGCAGTTCTTC. Translation: CASSSGVTGEQFF.

The V and J genes are TRBV28 and TRBJ2-6, with TRBD2 identical over 8 bases. The CDR3 has 18 amino acids. Per germline, CDR1 MDHEN and CDR2 SYDVKM. J lost 2 bases, V lost 10 bases, and 16 bases had no gene match. The CDR3 region is CATFRRGASVAGANVLTF. The CDR3 DNA sequence: TGTGCCACCTTCAGGCGGGGGGCCTCTGTTGCTGGGGCCAACGTCCTGACTTTC.

This clone was observed once. The chain recombines TRBV7-9 with TRBJ1-4; 7 bases map to TRBD1. CDR3 length equals 15 residues. CDR1 is SEHNR and CDR2 is FQNEAQ in the germline V gene (reference sequence). J gave up 0 bases and V 5 bases, and 3 bases lay outside the gene matches. CDR3 sequence: CASSVGTATNEKLFF. In DNA, the CDR3 is TGTGCCAGCAGCGTAGGGACAGCAACTAATGAAAAACTGTTTTTT.

The chain has TRBV11-3 and TRBJ1-1, with D maybe TRBD1 (6 bases). The CDR3 spans 13 residues. Germline CDR1 SGHNT, CDR2 YENEEA. Trimming shortened V by 0 bases and J by 7 bases, and 9 bases separated the two germline ends. The CDR3 DNA sequence: TGTGCCAGCAGCTTAGAACAGGGTGATGAAGCTTTCTTT. This sequence encodes CASSLEQGDEAFF.

The chain joins TRBV7-8 to TRBJ2-5; D might be TRBD2 (5 bases). The CDR3 loop spans 14 amino acids. The V gene lost 6 bases and the J gene lost 5 bases, with 16 bases spanning the gap. Germline lookup yields CDR1 SGHVS and CDR2 FQNEAQ. The CDR3 here is CASSLSVWRETQYF. CDR3 sequence (DNA): TGTGCCAGCAGTCTTAGCGTCTGGAGGGAGACCCAGTACTTC.

The chain employs TRBV5-4 and TRBJ2-5; 8 bases are a match to TRBD2. V shed 3 bases and J 1 base; nucleotides not matched to a gene: 8. CDR3 length: 16 amino acids. CDR1 and CDR2 (germline): SGHNT, YYREEE (reference sequence). CDR3 DNA sequence: TGTGCCAGCAGCTCAGGCGGGACTAGAAGCCAAGAGACCCAGTACTTC. Translation: CASSSGGTRSQETQYF.

The genes are TRBV5-1 and TRBJ2-3, with 7 positions matching TRBD1. The CDR3 extends over 14 amino acids. Trimming removed 4 bases from V and 2 bases from J; junction bases left unmatched: 4. Germline assignment: CDR1 SGHRS and CDR2 YFSETQ. The DNA of the CDR3 is TGCGCCAGCAGCATGGGACAGACCACAGATACGCAGTATTTT. Translated: CASSMGQTTDTQYF.

V usage is TRBV21-1 and J usage is TRBJ2-1; the table's D call, TRBD2, has no DNA check behind it. TRBV21-1 is tagged as a pseudogene. CDR3 size: 12 residues. As DNA, the CDR3 is TGTGCCAGCAGCAAAGGCGGAGATGAGCAGTTCTTC. Translating it yields CASSKGGDEQFF.

As regards this clone: Without the conserved terminal phenylalanine or tryptophan, this CDR3 likely stems from a read error. Because the CDR3's place on the DNA is in doubt, the DNA is left out and the CDR3 is given as listed by TCRdb. The chain recombines TRBV12-3 or TRBV12-4 with TRBJ1-1. The CDR3 is made up of 10 amino acids, end residues included. CDR3 amino acids: CASSPPPRAV.

The chain combines TRBV29-1 with TRBJ2-3; D unresolved. CDR1 is SQVTM and CDR2 is ANQGSEA in the germline V gene. The germline V and J ends were trimmed by 8 bases and 10 bases, with 16 bases remaining between them. This CDR3 is built from 11 residues. The CDR3 spells CSSGTYLAQYF. CDR3 DNA: TGCAGCTCGGGTACCTACTTGGCGCAGTATTTT.

V gene TRBV15 combines with J gene TRBJ2-7; D is perhaps TRBD1 (5 bases). This CDR3 spans 13 amino acids. V lost 5 bases and J 7 bases, leaving 15 bases between the germline ends. CDR1 and CDR2 (germline): LNHNV, YYDKDF (reference sequence). DNA for the CDR3: TGTGCCACCAGCGATATGGGGCAGGGAGAGCAGTACTTC. The encoded protein is CATSDMGQGEQYF. The variable domain in full, completed from reference TRBV15 and TRBJ2-7, reads DAMVIQNPRYQVTQFGKPVTLSCSQTLNHNVMYWYQQKSSQAPKLLFHYYDKDFNNEADTPDNFQSRRPNTSFCFLDIRSPGLGDTAMYLCATSDMGQGEQYFGPGTRLTVT.

In this sample, this clone turned up many times. The rearrangement links TRBV5-1 to TRBJ1-3; D remains ambiguous. The CDR3 covers 13 residues. Trimming took 0 bases from V and 8 from J, leaving 9 bases between them. From germline, CDR1 is SGHRS and CDR2 YFSETQ. The CDR3 reads CASSLERADTIYF. CDR3 nucleotide sequence: TGCGCCAGCAGCTTGGAGAGGGCGGACACCATATATTTT.

The chain is built from TRBV18 and TRBJ1-1; D is unresolved. V was cut by 8 bases and J by 4 bases, with 14 bases left in between. Germline V gene lookup returns CDR1 KGHSH and CDR2 LQKENI. This CDR3 contains 13 residues. CDR3 in DNA: TGTGCCAGCCTAAAGGAGTACGGCACTGAAGCTTTCTTT. It encodes CASLKEYGTEAFF. Supplemented by reference TRBV18 and TRBJ1-1, the full variable domain reads NAGVMQNPRHLVRRRGQEARLRCSPMKGHSHVYWYRQLPEEGLKFMVYLQKENIIDESGMPKERFSAEFPKEGPSILRIQQVVRGDSAAYFCASLKEYGTEAFFGQGTRLTVV.

The chain couples TRBV29-1 to TRBJ2-3; TRBD1 aligns across 7 bases. The germline V gene has CDR1 SQVTM and CDR2 ANQGSEA. V shed 7 bases and J 4 bases; nucleotides not matched to a gene: 11. The CDR3 runs 14 residues. The CDR3 region is CSASRTGGPDTQYF. Written as DNA, the CDR3 is TGCAGCGCATCGCGGACAGGTGGGCCAGATACGCAGTATTTT.

The sample holds a few counts of this clone. The V call is TRBV10-3, the J call TRBJ1-2; 8 nucleotides align to TRBD1. The germline V gene has CDR1 ENHRY and CDR2 SYGVKD. The length of the CDR3 is 13 residues. J lost 6 bases, V lost 10 bases, and 10 bases had no gene match. Here the CDR3 reads CASTTGEGDGYTF. The DNA of the CDR3 is TGTGCCAGTACGACAGGGGAAGGGGATGGCTACACCTTC.

The V call is TRBV28, the J call TRBJ2-7, with D maybe TRBD1 (5 bases). The CDR3 contains 14 residues. The V gene lost 3 bases and the J gene lost 2 bases, with 11 bases spanning the gap. The V gene's germline CDR1 is MDHEN and CDR2 SYDVKM. CDR3 region: CASSFKGLPYEQYF. The DNA for the CDR3 is TGTGCCAGCAGTTTCAAGGGGCTGCCCTACGAGCAGTACTTC.

V usage is TRBV7-2 and J usage is TRBJ1-1, with D possibly being TRBD1 (5 bases). The V gene's germline CDR1 is SGHTA and CDR2 FQGNSA. Trimming pared 2 bases from V and 4 bases from J, leaving 11 bases between. The CDR3 extends over 14 amino acids. The CDR3 loop is CASSLLRGSTEAFF. CDR3 DNA sequence: TGTGCCAGCAGCTTATTACGGGGGAGCACTGAAGCTTTCTTT.

The chain uses TRBV30 and TRBJ1-4; maybe TRBD1 (6 bases). The CDR3 consists of 16 residues. Per germline, CDR1 GTSNPN and CDR2 SVGIG (reference sequence). V lost 2 bases and J lost 0, with 13 bases in between. The CDR3 DNA sequence: TGTGCCTGGAGTCTTAATTGGGACACAACTAATGAAAAACTGTTTTTT. Translating gives CAWSLNWDTTNEKLFF.

The chain links TRBV6-2 or TRBV6-3 to TRBJ1-2; D possibly corresponds to TRBD1 (5 bases). This CDR3 has 18 amino acids. Germline CDR1 is MNHEY and CDR2 is SVGEGT. V was clipped by 1 base and J by 4 bases, with 22 bases between them. This chain's CDR3 is CASSYFDSPPRVIYGYTF. The CDR3 nucleotides read TGTGCCAGCAGTTACTTTGACAGTCCCCCTAGGGTTATCTATGGCTACACCTTC.

The chain is built from TRBV15 and TRBJ1-3; 9 bases agree with TRBD1. Germline-derived CDR1 and CDR2 are LNHNV and YYDKDF (reference sequence). The CDR3 loop spans 16 amino acids. After removal of 0 bases from V and 4 bases from J, the junction contained 4 bases not matched to a gene. The CDR3 sequence: CATSRDIGTGGNTIYF. DNA of the CDR3: TGTGCCACCAGCAGAGATATTGGGACAGGGGGAAACACCATATATTTT.

V is TRBV6-5 and J is TRBJ1-2, with 7 bases lining up with TRBD1. Trimming removed 2 bases from V and 2 bases from J; junction bases left unmatched: 5. The germline CDR1 and CDR2 sequences are MNHEY and SVGAGI. This CDR3 has 15 amino acids. CDR3 loop: CASSYGGTANYGYTF. The CDR3 region has the DNA TGTGCCAGCAGTTACGGCGGGACAGCCAACTATGGCTACACCTTC.

The gene calls are TRBV7-2 and TRBJ1-1; tentatively, D is TRBD1 (6 bases). Germline CDR1 and CDR2: SGHTA and FQGNSA. The CDR3 loop spans 13 amino acids. V was pared by 1 base and J by 10 bases, with 13 bases between. CDR3 bases: TGTGCCAGCAGCTTAGAGCGTCAGGGGACAGCTTTCTTT. This translates into CASSLERQGTAFF.

V gene TRBV28 combines with J gene TRBJ2-7; no clear D gene. From germline, CDR1 is MDHEN and CDR2 SYDVKM. The CDR3 length is 16 residues. V lost 5 bases and J 2 bases, leaving 19 bases between the germline ends. This chain's CDR3 is CASSPSVARPTYEQYF. CDR3 bases: TGTGCCAGCAGTCCATCAGTAGCCCGACCCACCTACGAGCAGTACTTC.

The genes are TRBV24-1 and TRBJ2-1; D is ambiguous. From germline, CDR1 is KGHDR and CDR2 SFDVKD. Trimming pared 2 bases from V and 6 bases from J, leaving 16 bases between. The CDR3 length is 16 residues. The CDR3 bases are TGTGCCACCAGTGATTCGCGACGCCAAGCAGGCAATGAGCAGTTCTTC. This encodes CATSDSRRQAGNEQFF.